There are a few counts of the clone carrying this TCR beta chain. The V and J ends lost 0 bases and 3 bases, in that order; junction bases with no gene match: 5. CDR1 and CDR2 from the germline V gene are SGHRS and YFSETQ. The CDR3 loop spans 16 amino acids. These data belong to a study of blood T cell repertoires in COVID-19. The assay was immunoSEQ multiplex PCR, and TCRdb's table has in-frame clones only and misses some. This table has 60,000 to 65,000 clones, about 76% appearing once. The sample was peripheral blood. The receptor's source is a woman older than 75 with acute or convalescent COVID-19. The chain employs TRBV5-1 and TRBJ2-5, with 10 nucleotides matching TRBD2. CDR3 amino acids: CASSLGTSGTKETQYF. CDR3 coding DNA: TGCGCCAGCAGCTTGGGTACTAGCGGGACTAAAGAGACCCAGTACTTC.